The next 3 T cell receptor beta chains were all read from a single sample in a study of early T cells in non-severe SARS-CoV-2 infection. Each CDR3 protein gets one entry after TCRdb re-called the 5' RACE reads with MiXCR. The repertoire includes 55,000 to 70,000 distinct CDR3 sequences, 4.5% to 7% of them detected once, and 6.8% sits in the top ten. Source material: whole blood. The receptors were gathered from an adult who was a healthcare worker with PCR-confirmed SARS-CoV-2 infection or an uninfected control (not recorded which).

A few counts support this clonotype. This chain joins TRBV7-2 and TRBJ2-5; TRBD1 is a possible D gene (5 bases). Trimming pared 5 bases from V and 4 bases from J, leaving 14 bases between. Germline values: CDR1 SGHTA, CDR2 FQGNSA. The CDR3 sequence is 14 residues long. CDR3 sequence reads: CASSGAPPPETQYF. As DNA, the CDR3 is TGTGCCAGCAGCGGGGCTCCCCCGCCAGAGACCCAGTACTTC. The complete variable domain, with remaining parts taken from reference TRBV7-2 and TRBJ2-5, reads GAGVSQSPSNKVTEKGKDVELRCDPISGHTALYWYRQSLGQGLEFLIYFQGNSAPDKSGLPSDRFSAERTGGSVSTLTIQRTQQEDSAVYLCASSGAPPPETQYFGPGTRLLVL.

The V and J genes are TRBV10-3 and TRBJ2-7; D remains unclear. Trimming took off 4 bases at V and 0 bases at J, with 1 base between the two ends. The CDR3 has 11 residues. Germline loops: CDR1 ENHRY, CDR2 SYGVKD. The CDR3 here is CAISASYEQYF. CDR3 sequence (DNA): TGTGCCATCAGTGCCTCCTACGAGCAGTACTTC.

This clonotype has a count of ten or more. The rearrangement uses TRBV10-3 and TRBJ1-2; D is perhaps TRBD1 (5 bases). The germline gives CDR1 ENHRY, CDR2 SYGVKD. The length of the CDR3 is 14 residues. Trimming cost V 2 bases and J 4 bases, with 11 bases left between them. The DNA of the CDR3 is TGTGCCATCAGTGAGCCACAGGACCGCTATGGCTACACCTTC. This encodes CAISEPQDRYGYTF.